Listed below are T cell receptor beta chains from one sample, sequenced in a study of T cells after yellow fever vaccination. TCRdb itself ran the 5' RACE reads through MiXCR, one entry per CDR3 protein. The sample includes around 120,000 distinct CDR3 sequences, around 7.2% of them seen just once. The sample was CD4+ T cells sorted from PBMCs, taken around 45 days after the first yellow fever vaccination. The receptors come from a man aged 18-30 years who received the YFV17D yellow fever vaccine. Both conserved end residues are trimmed from each CDR3.

J gene,V gene,CDR3 length,CDR3 protein
TRBJ2-3,TRBV18,11,ASSPAGEDTQY
TRBJ2-4,TRBV2,13,ASRKGVLAKNIQY
TRBJ2-5,TRBV10-3,10,ATSGGVETQY
TRBJ2-7,TRBV5-1,13,ASSYRLAGDDEQY
TRBJ1-5,TRBV20-1,11,SALRGPDQPQH
TRBJ2-2,TRBV20-1,14,SASVGWGTNTGELF
TRBJ1-4,TRBV6-2/TRBV6-3,13,ASSRREDEYEKLF
TRBJ2-7,TRBV28,12,ASSLGQGIHEQY
TRBJ1-1,TRBV7-9,11,ASSLGGDTEAF
TRBJ2-3,TRBV5-1,13,ASSFASGARDTQY
TRBJ2-5,TRBV20-1,12,SARDAGGLETQY
TRBJ2-3,TRBV5-1,10,ASSLGGDTQY
TRBJ2-7,TRBV2,15,ASRGDRVTRKAYEQY
TRBJ2-7,TRBV12-3/TRBV12-4,11,ASSGTLAYEQY
TRBJ1-5,TRBV4-1,17,ASSQETSSVVSGNQPQH
TRBJ1-5,TRBV6-1,11,ASSPLAHQPQH
TRBJ1-6,TRBV6-5,15,ASSYFTAANLNSPLH
TRBJ1-1,TRBV6-6,9,ASTRDTEAF
TRBJ1-2,TRBV9,10,ASNRQGEGYT
TRBJ1-1,TRBV18,10,ASSPPAREAF
TRBJ2-3,TRBV7-2,12,ASRSGGAADTQY
TRBJ1-6,TRBV3-1,13,ASSQGYGLDSPLH
TRBJ1-3,TRBV20-1,11,SAQTGAGNTIY
TRBJ2-3,TRBV9,10,ASSVPGDTQY
TRBJ2-5,TRBV10-3,11,AITQELQETQY
TRBJ2-3,TRBV7-2,13,ASHLISAEGDTQY
TRBJ2-6,TRBV18,14,ASSPGGDSGANVLT
TRBJ1-1,TRBV7-3,11,ASSLTKNTEAF
TRBJ1-1,TRBV5-1,13,ASSFRGDMNTEAF
TRBJ2-1,TRBV7-9,11,ASSWEGRGSDF
TRBJ2-5,TRBV3-1,15,ASNPLGARGFQETQY
TRBJ2-1,TRBV7-6,15,ASSSPAGGSSYNEQF
TRBJ1-5,TRBV4-1,13,ASSQGDRPSQPQH
TRBJ1-1,TRBV7-6,11,ASSHGTATEAF
TRBJ2-3,TRBV20-1,12,SQSYSPPSDTQY
TRBJ2-3,TRBV12-3/TRBV12-4,12,ASTLGGSTDTQY
TRBJ2-5,TRBV7-6,16,ASSLVLARGKTQNVQY
TRBJ1-1,TRBV5-1,13,ASSALGGENTEAF
TRBJ2-2,TRBV7-2,15,ASSGGLAGGGTGELF
TRBJ1-1,TRBV4-3,11,ASSQQGDTEAF
TRBJ2-1,TRBV18,10,ASSPGSNEQF
TRBJ2-2,TRBV12-3/TRBV12-4,15,ASIRTSGGPNTGELF
TRBJ2-4,TRBV10-2,13,ASSESDPWGNIQY
TRBJ1-6,TRBV9,12,ASSVDGINSPLH
TRBJ1-1,TRBV18,12,ASSPGSSGTEAF
TRBJ1-5,TRBV7-2,11,ASTLTGRQPQH
TRBJ2-3,TRBV4-2,15,ASSQEGLAGNSDTQY
TRBJ1-2,TRBV20-1,10,SARGTPYGYT
TRBJ1-1,TRBV20-1,10,SARKDRHEAF
TRBJ2-3,TRBV7-2,14,ASSLRKAGGSYTQY
TRBJ2-5,TRBV7-2,12,ASSPPGDRETQY
TRBJ2-1,TRBV21-1,17,ASSKVGTSGGGSYNEQF
TRBJ1-5,TRBV18,13,ASSPNGGQDQPQH
TRBJ2-5,TRBV5-1,15,ASSLRLDGGAGETQY
TRBJ1-3,TRBV25-1,14,ASSEEGPMAGNTIY